The TCR beta chain under discussion was sequenced for a study of PD-1 blockade in classical Hodgkin lymphoma. Stated time point: newly diagnosed, previously untreated cHL patient sample. This clone was seen once. The target antigen is unknown. CDR3 size: 16 residues. V was clipped by 5 bases and J by 11 bases, with 22 bases between them. Germline V CDR1 and CDR2: LGHNA, YNFKEQ. Study results and caveats: Repertoire differences have undefined causes, possibly disease activity or prior therapy.

Using immunoSEQ multiplex PCR, the repertoire was profiled, and TCRdb retains in-frame clones only, with some absent. The data contain tens of thousands of clones, approximately 93% of them singletons. V usage is TRBV4-2 and J usage is TRBJ1-6, with D possibly being TRBD1 (5 bases). The clonotype originates from a human donor with classical Hodgkin lymphoma. The sample was peripheral blood mononuclear cells (PBMCs). CDR3 bases: TGTGCCAGCAGCTCCCGACAGACGCGCATCGAAACACCCCTCCACTTT. As protein: CASSSRQTRIETPLHF.